Given below is one T cell receptor beta chain in context. A single count supports this clone. Its antigen is not yet known. Base qualities are missing; no much larger clone stands one base away. Using the deep immunoSEQ assay, TCR CDR3 regions were amplified from genomic DNA by multiplex PCR. For each cell subset, the extracted genomic DNA was distributed evenly across all wells of several immunoSEQ 96-well plates, and each plate served as one replicate. Each replicate PCR for unsorted PBMC received around 330 ng genomic DNA, equal to 30,000 or so T cell genomes. Unsorted PBMC genomic DNA was sequenced across ten immunoSEQ deep assay plates. Purified libraries were measured with a Qubit 3.0 fluorometer, size-checked on a Bioanalyzer 2100, and measured again with the KAPA Library Quantification kit. Every immunoSEQ 96-well plate was sequenced on a separate single-read 150-cycle Illumina NextSeq 550 flow cell. Under the source paper's analysis protocol: The immunoSEQ output contained only junctional sequences without quality scores, so filtering could not match that applied to full-length reads. Sequences were annotated with PyIR, a Python wrapper for IgBLAST v1.9, using IMGT germline references to assign V/J genes and CDR3. Any read was removed if the V/J assignment was weak (E-value above 1e-6), the CDR3 was missing, or the read contained stop codons, out-of-frame junctions, or ambiguous translated residues. A V3J clonotype was defined by an identical inferred V gene, J gene, and CDR3 amino acid sequence. Percentage overlap between repertoires was computed as shared unique clonotypes divided by the size of the smaller repertoire. Three approaches were used to assess repertoire richness: RTK rarefaction, the Chao1 estimator, and Recon v2.1 estimates of unobserved clonotypes. Entries here come from immuneACCESS through TCRdb and include only in-frame sequences with V and J called. Some clones fail to appear in such tables; in the studies checked, an unresolved V gene covers under half of the shortfall, and the cause of the remainder is unknown. Clone size and the V and J calls come from that table; the DNA yielded D and trimming. Recorded for this sample are 450,000 to 500,000 clones; 81% of them occurred a single time. The top ten clones comprise about 12% of the sample.

This specimen belongs to a study of shared clonotypes between healthy human individuals (dated by TCRdb to 2020 to 2021). Context from the whole study: A couple of women and a few men aged 18 to 49 years were included in the cohort. To estimate repertoire size and how much clonotypes are shared between individuals, the study performed deep sequencing of blood TCR repertoires from roughly five healthy adults. Different laboratories and diverse techniques were used to prepare libraries and sequence TCR repertoires, to increase sequencing depth and limit assay-specific biases. Each donor's leukapheresis produced roughly between roughly 0.9 and 9 billion PBMCs.

Donors were healthy HIV-negative adults with no recently reported acute infections or vaccinations. Every donor was a Caucasian adult living in Nashville, Tennessee, USA. For unsorted samples, tens of millions of PBMCs were counted and genomic DNA was extracted with the QIAamp DNA Blood Mini kit. Blood was collected by leukapheresis, and PBMCs were isolated by Ficoll-Histopaque density gradient centrifugation and then cryopreserved in liquid nitrogen vapor phase. Study-level results and caveats: Because the study included only a small number of donors, the genetic and exposure-history diversity represented was limited. Pairwise subsampling led to the expectation that sequencing depth would affect the degree of clonotype sharing among donors. Sampling was limited to blood, and TCR repertoires in tissue likely differ from TCR repertoires in blood.

CDR1 and CDR2 (SSHAT, FNYEAQ) derive from the germline V gene (reference sequence). V gives up 1 base and J gives up 6 bases, and the segment between their germline ends measures 9 bases. From the cysteine through the phenylalanine, the CDR3 covers 14 amino acids. Only CDR3 DNA is held: 42 bases, read in frame from base 1. Recombination linked TRBV7-7 to TRBJ2-2, with no confident D gene call. The receptor's source is a woman in her 40s in good health. Some clones in this sample may be carry-over from other donors' samples. Sequencing input: PBMCs. The CDR3 protein is CASSLVVGSGELFF. The DNA reads as follows: TGTGCCAGCAGCTTAGTTGTGGGTTCCGGGGAGCTGTTTTTT.